The present T cell receptor (beta chain) was sequenced within a study of T cell clones after liver transplantation. Study at large: In this trial, immunosuppression withdrawal was attempted within 2 years of liver transplant.

Sequenced by immunoSEQ multiplex PCR; TCRdb stores in-frame clones only, minus some. The sample has roughly 20,000 clones, about 93% seen once. The CDR3 covers 13 residues. In germline, CDR1 is SGHAT, CDR2 FQNNGV. Trimming stripped 1 base from V and 6 bases from J, with 10 bases between. Sequences were derived from CD8+ T cells from blood, sampled less than 26 months after liver transplant. This TCR derives from a human patient who received a liver transplant. The graft donor may have contributed some T cells. The chain is built from TRBV11-2 and TRBJ2-7; D unclear. The DNA for the CDR3 is TGTGCCAGCAGCTTAGCAGCGTGGGGCGAGCAGTACTTC. Encoded protein: CASSLAAWGEQYF.